This T cell receptor (beta chain) stems from a study of blood T cell repertoires in COVID-19. Study-wide background: Both acute and convalescent COVID-19 samples were obtained from the United States, Italy and Spain. Sample material is recorded as cDNA or gDNA derived from T cells, B-cell-depleted T cells, or PBMCs.

Per the original data handling: The assay estimated nucleated cells by amplifying reference gene primers. Generated by immunoSEQ multiplex PCR, the TCRdb table keeps only in-frame clones and is missing some. The V and J calls and the clone size are those of that table, but D and trimming were determined from the DNA. The sample has some 120,000 clones, 75% to 90% seen once. This CDR3 is built from 17 residues. Trimming took 2 bases from V and 3 from J; bases not matched to a gene: 12. Per germline, CDR1 SGDLS and CDR2 YYNGEE. Sample: peripheral blood. The chain uses TRBV9 and TRBJ2-7; TRBD1 agrees at 9 bases. The clonotype was recovered from a man aged 30 to 45 with acute or convalescent COVID-19. CDR3 sequence: CASSVEGRTGASYEQYF. CDR3 in DNA: TGTGCCAGCAGCGTTGAGGGGAGGACAGGGGCAAGCTACGAGCAGTACTTC.